These 23 T cell receptor beta chains share one sample of origin, sequenced in a study of blood T cell repertoires in COVID-19 (dated by TCRdb to about 2020). Preparation of the library involved the immunoSEQ multiplex PCR assay. This immuneACCESS table, as held by TCRdb, lists in-frame sequences with V and J called but not all clones. Of the missing ones, under half trace to an unresolved V gene in checked studies; the others have no known cause. Here the sample has 93,000 or so clones; about nine tenths occur a single time. The ten largest account for about 15% of the sample. The sequencing input was peripheral blood. Every receptor here comes from an elderly woman in a cohort sampled during active COVID-19.

The chain joins TRBV5-1 to TRBJ1-2, with 10 bases that match TRBD1. The V and J ends lost 0 bases and 6 bases, in that order; junction bases with no gene match: 5. CDR1 and CDR2 from the germline V gene are SGHRS and YFSETQ. The CDR3 length is 15 residues. CDR3 sequence: CASSLEGQGSNGYTF. For the CDR3, the DNA is TGCGCCAGCAGCTTGGAGGGACAGGGGTCGAATGGCTACACCTTC.

The chain carries TRBV5-6 and TRBJ1-6; D unclear. Trimming took 0 bases from V and 7 from J, leaving 5 bases between them. The CDR3 has 13 amino acids. Germline V gives CDR1 SGHDT, CDR2 YYEEEE. CDR3 amino acids: CASSLEANSPLHF. DNA for the CDR3: TGTGCCAGCAGCTTGGAAGCCAATTCACCCCTCCACTTT.

The chain recombines TRBV28 with TRBJ2-1, with TRBD2 matching 12 bases. The V segment lost 8 bases and the J segment 7 bases; nucleotides outside the gene matches: 3. The CDR3 runs to 13 residues. From germline, CDR1 is MDHEN and CDR2 SYDVKM. CDR3: CASGGLAGNEQFF. The CDR3 DNA reads as TGTGCCAGCGGGGGACTAGCGGGTAATGAGCAGTTCTTC.

V usage is TRBV5-4 and J usage is TRBJ2-2, with TRBD2 matching over 7 bases. V lost 4 bases to trimming and J lost 7 bases; unmatched junction nucleotides: 1. CDR1 is SGHNT, CDR2 YYREEE, per germline (reference sequence). This CDR3 spans 12 amino acids. The CDR3: CASSQRGGELFF. In DNA form, the CDR3 reads TGTGCCAGCAGCCAGCGGGGCGGGGAGCTGTTTTTT.

The genes are TRBV6-1 and TRBJ2-7; D unresolved. The CDR3 has 16 residues. The V gene lost 1 base and the J gene lost 0 bases, with 13 bases spanning the gap. CDR1 MNHNS and CDR2 SASEGT come from the germline V gene. The CDR3 spells CASSEGPPRSSYEQYF. The CDR3 DNA reads as TGTGCCAGCAGTGAAGGACCTCCCCGGAGCTCCTACGAGCAGTACTTC.

The chain joins TRBV21-1 to TRBJ1-6. TRBV21-1 is a known pseudogene. The CDR3 has 18 residues. CDR3 DNA: TGTGCCAGCAGCAAAGAGAAGAGGGCGAGCTCCTATAATTCACCCCTCCACTTT. It specifies CASSKEKRASSYNSPLHF.

V is TRBV7-9 and J is TRBJ2-3; D is ambiguous. This CDR3 is built from 13 residues. CDR1 is SEHNR, CDR2 FQNEAQ, per germline (reference sequence). Trimming removed 5 bases from V and 2 bases from J, with 8 bases in between. As DNA, the CDR3 is TGTGCCAGCAGCAAGAGTTCCACAGATACGCAGTATTTT. Encoded protein: CASSKSSTDTQYF.

The chain recombines TRBV5-8 with TRBJ2-5; D perhaps matches TRBD1 (5 bases). Trimming took 5 bases from V and 2 from J, leaving 16 bases between them. The germline V gene encodes CDR1 SGHTS and CDR2 YDEGEE. The CDR3 consists of 15 residues. The CDR3 bases are TGTGCCAGCAGTCAACCTCTGGGGCTGCAAGAGACCCAGTACTTC. This sequence encodes CASSQPLGLQETQYF.

The rearrangement links TRBV28 to TRBJ1-5, with TRBD1 matching over 7 bases. The length of the CDR3 is 13 residues. Germline CDR1 and CDR2: MDHEN and SYDVKM. V shed 6 bases and J 6 bases; nucleotides not matched to a gene: 5. CDR3 in DNA: TGTGCCAGCAGCCCGGGACAGCTTCAGCCCCAGCATTTT. Encoded protein: CASSPGQLQPQHF.

The chain is built from TRBV5-1 and TRBJ2-1; D may be TRBD1 (7 bases). Germline loops: CDR1 SGHRS, CDR2 YFSETQ. This CDR3 has 13 amino acids. Trimming removed 3 bases from V and 9 bases from J, with 13 bases in between. The CDR3 coding sequence is TGCGCCAGCAGCTCAGGGGGGATGTCTGAGCAGTTCTTC. It is translated as CASSSGGMSEQFF.

The V call is TRBV19, the J call TRBJ2-7, with 10 bases aligning to TRBD1. V shed 6 bases, J shed 5 bases, and the junction held 7 bases outside the gene matches. The germline CDR1 and CDR2 sequences are LNHDA and SQIVND (reference sequence). The CDR3 is 14 residues long. The CDR3 spells CASRPGQGQDEQYF. The CDR3, as DNA: TGTGCCAGTAGACCGGGACAGGGGCAGGACGAGCAGTACTTC.

J is TRBJ1-1 and V is TRBV23-1, with D maybe TRBD1 (6 bases). TRBV23-1 is an open reading frame whose function is uncertain. The V end lost 6 bases, the J end lost 4 bases, and 18 bases lay between the germline ends. This CDR3 region has 15 residues. The CDR3 region has the DNA TGCGCCAGCAGCTCCCACGTGGGGGCCCCCACTGAAGCTTTCTTT. It encodes CASSSHVGAPTEAFF.

The chain joins TRBV6-6 to TRBJ1-2; D uncertain. The CDR3 is 11 residues long. CDR1 is MNHNY, CDR2 SVGAGI, per germline (reference sequence). Trimming left V 5 bases short and J 5 bases short, with 6 bases between. The CDR3 coding sequence is TGTGCCAGCAGTCAGGAGTATGGCTACACCTTC. Its translation is CASSQEYGYTF.

This clone was detected only a few times. V gene TRBV7-2 combines with J gene TRBJ2-7; D is possibly TRBD2 (6 bases). CDR3 size: 15 residues. Germline V CDR1 and CDR2: SGHTA, FQGNSA. The germline V and J ends were trimmed by 5 bases and 1 base, with 15 bases remaining between them. CDR3 amino acids: CASSPAGGASYEQYF. The CDR3 DNA is TGTGCCAGCAGCCCAGCGGGCGGGGCATCCTACGAGCAGTACTTC.

This sequence joins TRBV10-3 and TRBJ2-5, with D maybe TRBD2 (6 bases). Germline-derived CDR1 and CDR2 are ENHRY and SYGVKD. The length of the CDR3 is 15 residues. Trimming removed 3 bases from V and 5 bases from J, with 16 bases in between. CDR3 loop: CAISDGGGGKETQYF. DNA for the CDR3: TGTGCCATCAGTGATGGGGGTGGGGGGAAGGAGACCCAGTACTTC.

In its sample, this clone was seen once. V gene TRBV25-1 combines with J gene TRBJ2-1, with D perhaps matching TRBD1 (5 bases). CDR1 and CDR2 (germline): MGHDK, SYGVNS. The CDR3 runs to 13 residues. V was clipped by 2 bases and J by 5 bases, with 7 bases between them. The CDR3, as DNA: TGTGCCAGCAGTGAACGCAGGGACAATGAGCAGTTCTTC. Translating it yields CASSERRDNEQFF.

This clone was recorded only once. The chain employs TRBV7-3 and TRBJ2-7; the D gene is possibly TRBD2 (6 bases). Per germline, CDR1 SGHTA and CDR2 FQGTGA. The CDR3 length is 16 residues. The germline V and J ends were trimmed by 0 bases and 1 base, with 13 bases remaining between them. CDR3 in amino acids: CASSLTGDLRSYEQYF. The CDR3 nucleotides are TGTGCCAGCAGCTTAACGGGGGACTTAAGATCCTACGAGCAGTACTTC.

This clone was seen once. The J gene is TRBJ1-4, the V gene TRBV5-1, with D perhaps matching TRBD1 (5 bases). Germline V gives CDR1 SGHRS, CDR2 YFSETQ. This CDR3 is built from 15 residues. V lost 4 bases and J 3 bases, leaving 13 bases between the germline ends. CDR3 nucleotides: TGCGCCAGCAGCCCGATCGGGGGGGCTAATGAAAAACTGTTTTTT. Translating gives CASSPIGGANEKLFF.

Notes on this clone: Germline is not matched at one junction end, which may reflect a read error. The rearrangement joins TRBV12-3 or TRBV12-4 to TRBJ1-2, with 8 bases lining up with TRBD1. The CDR3 runs to 13 residues. The CDR3 DNA reads TGTGCCAGCAGTTTAAGCCGGGACAGGCCCCCAGTCTTC. It specifies CASSLSRDRPPVF.

This clone was detected a few times. This chain links TRBV2 with TRBJ1-5; 7 bases agree with TRBD1. CDR1 is SNHLY, CDR2 FYNNEI, per germline. The CDR3 loop spans 14 amino acids. Unmatched junction bases numbered 7, after V lost 4 bases and J lost 7 bases. The CDR3 is CASSGVDRTQPQHF. In DNA form, the CDR3 reads TGTGCCAGCAGTGGGGTGGACAGGACACAGCCCCAGCATTTT.

The chain joins TRBV3-1 (or the pseudogene TRBV3-2) to TRBJ2-4, with a possible D match to TRBD2 (5 bases). Trimming cost V 1 base and J 1 base, with 14 bases left between them. CDR1 and CDR2 (germline): LGHDT, YNNKEL (reference sequence). The CDR3 length is 17 residues. The CDR3 sequence is CASSQVDGERAKNIQYF. DNA for the CDR3: TGTGCCAGCAGCCAAGTTGATGGAGAGCGGGCCAAAAACATTCAGTACTTC.

The chain uses TRBV2 and TRBJ2-3, with 9 bases lining up with TRBD2. The germline gives CDR1 SNHLY, CDR2 FYNNEI. The CDR3 is 16 amino acids. J was trimmed by 0 bases and V by 6 bases; bases with no gene match: 7. The DNA for the CDR3 is TGTGCCAGCAGGTTAAGCGGGGGGATTAGCACAGATACGCAGTATTTT. The encoded protein is CASRLSGGISTDTQYF.

The gene calls are TRBV7-9 and TRBJ2-7; 9 nucleotides match TRBD1. This CDR3 region has 13 residues. Trimming took 5 bases from V and 6 from J; bases not matched to a gene: 5. CDR1 is SEHNR, CDR2 FQNEAQ, per germline (reference sequence). The chain's CDR3 is CASSPQGAPEQYF. The CDR3 DNA follows: TGTGCCAGCAGCCCACAGGGGGCACCCGAGCAGTACTTC.